This T cell receptor beta chain derives from a study of cytomegalovirus exposure and HLA in healthy donors. Whole-study results and caveats: Presence/absence analyses rested on an assumption that sequencing depth was roughly uniform across donors. Earlier results showed most TCR beta V segments being productive about 87% or about 30% of the time.

The CDR3 contains 13 residues. The germline CDR1 and CDR2 sequences are GTSNPN and SVGIG (reference sequence). V lost 7 bases and J lost 0, with 13 bases in between. 13 Jbeta primers and 60 Vbeta primers were used for the PCR. Libraries were prepared by immunoSEQ multiplex PCR; TCRdb keeps only in-frame clonotypes and omits some of them. The profile shows under 95,000 clones, roughly 73% of them singletons. In its sample, this clone was seen once. Its target is not known. The specimen sequenced was PBMCs. The receptor was derived from a boy aged 5-17 years in good health and CMV-seronegative. This chain uses TRBV30 with TRBJ2-7; TRBD1 might be the D (7 bases). In DNA form, the CDR3 reads TGTGCCTTGGAGGGACAGTCCTCCTACGAGCAGTACTTC. This translates into CALEGQSSYEQYF.